This T cell receptor (beta chain) was sequenced in a study of radiation and T cells in renal cell carcinoma (dated by TCRdb to the early 2020s). In the study overall: The samples were drawn from a clinical trial, where primary renal cell carcinomas were treated with 15 Gy of stereotactic body radiation therapy and then removed by nephrectomy 4 weeks afterward. TCR beta sequencing covered 55 or so samples in total, comprising around 26 tumors and roughly 27 peripheral blood samples. In the roughly 54 samples combined, 4,016,671 unique CDR3 nucleotide sequences were found, encoding roughly 2.5 million unique CDR3 amino acid sequences.

As regards this clone: The antigen it recognizes is unknown. No per-base quality is available; no much larger clone lies one base away.

What the time point label conveys for this sample: baseline pretreatment blood. The sample's treatment or condition label, decoded: 15 Gy SBRT to primary tumor, nephrectomy 4 weeks later. Serial peripheral blood from radiation-treated patients was sampled at baseline, 2 weeks and 4 weeks after SBRT to track tumor-enriched clonotypes. All patients had renal cell carcinoma with clear cell pathology. Genomic DNA for TCR sequencing was prepared using the QIAamp DNA Blood Mini Kit (Qiagen). Samples were included in the analyses only if all quality control checks were passed. Overall study results and their limits: Dynamics of the blood repertoire were not tracked past 4 weeks after treatment. Because no pretreatment tumor biopsies were available, whether clonotypes were present in the tumor at baseline could not be determined. An increase in top tumor clonotypes in blood was observed from baseline to 2 weeks post-radiation, followed by contraction by 4 weeks, which was taken to suggest transient expansion of tumor-resident clones. The single-armed trial design could not address effects of radiation dose or scheduling on the TCR repertoire.

TCR beta libraries were generated from genomic DNA with the immunoSEQ kit, following the manufacturer's recommendations. For library preparation, a first multiplex PCR was performed with proprietary primers, followed by a second PCR in which unique barcodes were added, and bead cleanups were performed after each round. A kit-provided positive control reaction and a negative control reaction were included in every sample batch. The final libraries were assessed on an Agilent 4200 TapeStation D1000 ScreenTape, pooled by volume, and quantified by qPCR. Sequencing ran on an Illumina NextSeq500 with a MidOutput 150-cycle cartridge, using 156 Read1 and 15 Index1 cycles with kit custom primers. The pooled library was loaded at approximately 0.95 pM with a roughly 20% PhiX control spike-in. The study's own analysis went as follows. Vendor-processed data were analyzed in R, and a clonotype was defined as all T cells sharing the same CDR3 nucleotide sequence. In the clone abundance analyses, frequencies in each sample were normalized to that sample's 10,000 most abundant clones. Public T cell clones, which averaged fewer than five per sample, were excluded before analysis. An abundance difference of at least 32-fold between compartments was the criterion for calling clonotypes tumor-enriched or baseline blood-enriched. Clonotypes expanded or contracted between blood time points were identified with a beta-binomial differential abundance model. Similarity between tumor and blood repertoires was quantified using the Baroni-Urbani and Buser coefficient, and groups were compared with two-tailed Wilcoxon tests in R. The source is immuneACCESS, and TCRdb retained only in-frame sequences with V and J called. Part of the clones is not carried over; for the studies checked, unresolved V genes explain less than half of this, and the remainder is unexplained. V, J and clone size reflect that table, while D and trimming were determined from the DNA. The sample yields 45,000 or so clones; roughly four fifths were counted once. 30% to 35% of the sample is in the top ten clones.

The starting material was blood, obtained from a patient whose treatment included radiotherapy and nephrectomy. This clonotype was sampled from a woman aged 70-85 years with renal cell carcinoma.

The DNA sequence is as follows: TGTGCCAGCAGCCTCTACAATGAGCAGTTCTTC. This codes for CASSLYNEQFF. The V gene is TRBV5-5 and the J gene is TRBJ2-1, with no reliable assignment of the D segment. V gives up 4 bases and J gives up 3 bases, and the segment between their germline ends measures 2 bases. Its CDR3 holds 11 amino acids, cysteine through phenylalanine. The DNA shown is the 33-base CDR3, in frame from base 1. Per the germline V gene (reference sequence), SGHKS is the CDR1 and YYEKEE is the CDR2. The CDR3, completed at both ends by the reference TRBV5-5 and TRBJ2-1 genes, gives the full variable domain DAGVTQSPTHLIKTRGQQVTLRCSPISGHKSVSWYQQVLGQGPQFIFQYYEKEERGRGNFPDRFSARQFPNYSSELNVNALLLGDSALYLCASSLYNEQFFGPGTRLTVL.